This entry lists 23 T cell receptor beta chains sequenced from one sample in a study of CD8+CD57+ T cells in acquired aplastic anemia. Investigators profiled TCR beta VDJ and CDR3 from genomic DNA template. TCRdb re-analysed the reads in MiXCR, keeping a single row per CDR3 protein. The table lists roughly 250,000 distinct CDR3 sequences, around 82% of them singletons, with approximately 40% in the top ten. The sequenced patients had an expansion of CD8+CD57+ cells seen by flow cytometry. The sample comprised sorted CD4+, CD8+, or CD8+CD57+ T cells (not recorded which) from PBMCs. The receptors here all came from a human donor with aplastic anemia.

With respect to this clonotype: An end of the junction differs from the germline gene, which may be a read error. This chain joins TRBV7-9 and TRBJ2-2; tentative D call: TRBD1 (6 bases). The CDR3 has 15 residues. The V gene's germline CDR1 is SEHNR and CDR2 FQNEAQ (reference sequence). The CDR3 region has the DNA TGCGCCAGCAGCTTAGCCGGGACACAAAACGGGGAGCTGTTTTTT. This codes for CASSLAGTQNGELFF.

A remark on this clonotype: The germline gene is not matched at one end of the junction; a read error may be the cause. The J gene is TRBJ2-3, the V gene TRBV15; TRBD2 matches at 8 bases. Germline values: CDR1 LNHNV, CDR2 YYDKDF (reference sequence). CDR3 length: 14 amino acids. CDR3 amino acids: CGTSGGGEQETQYF. For the CDR3, the DNA is TGTGGCACCAGCGGGGGCGGCGAGCAAGAGACGCAGTATTTT.

In the case of this clonotype: At one end, the junction sequence differs from germline, possibly due to a read error. The genes are TRBV12-3 or TRBV12-4 and TRBJ1-2; D is unclear. The CDR3 length is 14 residues. CDR3 nucleotides: TGTGCCAGCAGTTTCCGAGGGCAAGAGACCCACTACTTCTTC. Its translation: CASSFRGQETHYFF.

A single count supports this clonotype. At one end the junction does not follow the germline gene, possibly because of a read error. The chain employs TRBV20-1 and TRBJ1-6, with D maybe TRBD1 (5 bases). Germline V gene sequence: CDR1 DFQATT, CDR2 SNEGSKA (reference sequence). This CDR3 comprises 13 residues. In DNA form, the CDR3 reads TGCAGTGCCAGAGAGGCAGGGAGTTCACCCCTCCACTTT. Translated, it gives CSAREAGSSPLHF.

Remarks on this clonotype: The final CDR3 position lacks the conserved phenylalanine or tryptophan, pointing to a likely read error. The DNA is left out, because the CDR3 cannot be placed on it with certainty; the CDR3 is given as TCRdb lists it. V and J are TRBV2 and TRBJ2-1; the D call in the table, TRBD1, was not verified against the DNA. The CDR3 region is 14 residues in length, termini included. Germline lookup yields CDR1 SNHLY and CDR2 FYNNEI. The CDR3 sequence: CASSAGGAYTQYFV.

This clonotype has a single count. V gene TRBV2 combines with J gene TRBJ1-1; possible D gene TRBD1, 6 bases. This CDR3 comprises 15 residues. Per the germline V gene, CDR1 is SNHLY and CDR2 is FYNNEI. V lost 8 bases and J lost 13, with 29 bases in between. CDR3 protein: CASGDGGTETHYFFF. The CDR3 DNA is TGTGCCAGCGGGGACGGGGGCACAGAGACGCATTATTTTTTCTTT.

The V call is TRBV6-5, the J call TRBJ1-1; D unclear. With 9 bases removed from V and 2 bases from J, the gap between germline ends came to 7 bases. Germline assignment: CDR1 MNHEY and CDR2 SVGAGI. The CDR3 covers 11 residues. The CDR3 DNA follows: TGTGCCAGTTGCCAAAACACTGAAGCTTTCTTT. This sequence encodes CASCQNTEAFF.

This clonotype was seen only a few times. The gene calls are TRBV19 and TRBJ1-2; 8 positions match TRBD1. The V segment lost 4 bases and the J segment 4 bases; nucleotides outside the gene matches: 2. Germline CDR1 is LNHDA and CDR2 is SQIVND (reference sequence). CDR3 length: 13 residues. For the CDR3, the DNA is TGTGCCAGTAGTAGACAGGGGACCTATGGCTACACCTTC. Translating gives CASSRQGTYGYTF.

This chain joins TRBV7-8 and TRBJ1-2; possibly TRBD1 for D (5 bases). V was pared by 5 bases and J by 6 bases, with 22 bases between. The CDR3 has 16 residues. The germline V gene has CDR1 SGHVS and CDR2 FQNEAQ. CDR3 nucleotide sequence: TGTGCCAGCAGCGTAGTAGAGGGACGAAACGTGCATGGCTACACCTTC. Translating it yields CASSVVEGRNVHGYTF.

The chain has TRBV6-1 and TRBJ1-1; perhaps TRBD1 as D (6 bases). This CDR3 comprises 15 residues. Germline CDR1 reads MNHNS; CDR2 reads SASEGT. V dropped 3 bases and J dropped 2 bases, with 13 bases sitting between them. CDR3 in amino acids: CASSEVGHHNTEAFF. The CDR3 DNA follows: TGTGCCAGCAGTGAGGTGGGACACCACAACACTGAAGCTTTCTTT.

V gene TRBV29-1 combines with J gene TRBJ2-3; 7 nucleotides align to TRBD1. This CDR3 is built from 15 residues. Germline V gene sequence: CDR1 SQVTM, CDR2 ANQGSEA. After removal of 6 bases from V and 2 bases from J, the junction contained 11 bases not matched to a gene. The CDR3 loop reads CSVTARDSYTDTQYF. CDR3 bases: TGCAGCGTGACGGCCCGGGACAGTTACACAGATACGCAGTATTTT.

This clonotype was picked up a small number of times. The chain uses TRBV12-3 or TRBV12-4 and TRBJ2-7; TRBD1 aligns across 8 bases. The CDR3 totals 14 residues. After removal of 7 bases from V and 3 bases from J, the junction contained 8 bases not matched to a gene. The CDR3 DNA sequence: TGTGCCAGCATCAACTCGGGGACAGGCTACGAGCAGTACTTC. The encoded protein is CASINSGTGYEQYF.

This chain connects TRBV11-3 to TRBJ2-1; D might be TRBD2 (7 bases). Trimming stripped 6 bases from V and 4 bases from J, with 13 bases between. Germline V gene data show CDR1 as SGHNT and CDR2 as YENEEA. The CDR3 consists of 14 residues. The CDR3 region is CASRDGGQYNEQFF. The CDR3 DNA is TGTGCCAGCAGGGACGGGGGGCAATACAATGAGCAGTTCTTC.

Turning to this clonotype: The CDR3 ends on some other residue instead of the conserved phenylalanine or tryptophan, so this is likely a read error. The V gene is TRBV7-3, the J gene TRBJ2-3; either TRBD1 or TRBD2 may fit D (6 bases each). The germline V and J ends were trimmed by 6 bases and 9 bases, with 16 bases remaining between them. The CDR3 runs to 13 residues. The germline CDR1 and CDR2 sequences are SGHTA and FQGTGA. As DNA, the CDR3 is TGTGCCAGCAGGTACGGGGGCAGTCCCACGCAGTATTAT. As protein: CASRYGGSPTQYY.

This clonotype was detected only a few times. The gene calls are TRBV7-9 and TRBJ2-3; 8 bases are shared with TRBD2. Trimming cost V 3 bases and J 14 bases; bases outside gene matches: 13. The CDR3 extends over 14 amino acids. Germline CDR1 SEHNR, CDR2 FQNEAQ (reference sequence). CDR3 region: CASSFAGGPAALYF. The CDR3 DNA sequence: TGTGCCAGCAGCTTTGCGGGAGGTCCCGCTGCCCTGTATTTT.

For this clonotype: This likely comes from a read error, as the CDR3 has no conserved phenylalanine or tryptophan at its end. The DNA is omitted, as the CDR3 cannot be located on it reliably, and the CDR3 follows TCRdb's listing. The chain uses TRBV15 and TRBJ1-2. Germline CDR1 is LNHNV and CDR2 is YYDKDF (reference sequence). The CDR3 totals 16 residues, both ends included. The CDR3 loop reads CATSTRSEQEAQYYAL.

As to this clonotype: Lacking the conserved final phenylalanine or tryptophan, this CDR3 likely reflects a read error. The chain uses TRBV2 and TRBJ2-3; 11 bases align to TRBD2. J lost 6 bases, V lost 6 bases, and 8 bases had no gene match. Germline V gene lookup returns CDR1 SNHLY and CDR2 FYNNEI. The CDR3 spans 15 residues. CDR3 sequence: CASSESSGGLDTQYL. The CDR3 region has the DNA TGTGCCAGCAGCGAATCTAGCGGGGGGTTGGATACGCAGTATCTT.

With regard to this clonotype: This likely comes from a read error, as the CDR3 has no conserved phenylalanine or tryptophan at its end. The DNA is omitted, as the CDR3 cannot be located on it reliably, and the CDR3 follows TCRdb's listing. V usage is TRBV9 and J usage is TRBJ2-1; the table gives TRBD1 as D, unverified against the DNA. From its first to its last residue, the CDR3 has 13 amino acids. Germline CDR1 reads SGDLS; CDR2 reads YYNGEE. This chain's CDR3 is CASSVGGPSTDTH.

Only one count was recorded for this clonotype. The CDR3 end shows no conserved phenylalanine or tryptophan, and so a read error is likely. Because the CDR3's place on the DNA is in doubt, the DNA is left out and the CDR3 is given as listed by TCRdb. J is TRBJ2-3 and V is TRBV2; the table's D call TRBD2 went unverified against the DNA. The CDR3 has 15 amino acids, counting both end residues. From germline, CDR1 is SNHLY and CDR2 FYNNEI. CDR3 sequence reads: CASSHGGINEQFFGP.

This rearrangement joins TRBV2 to TRBJ1-3, with TRBD1 as a possible D gene (6 bases). Germline CDR1 and CDR2: SNHLY and FYNNEI. V dropped 7 bases and J dropped 2 bases, with 12 bases sitting between them. The CDR3 is made up of 14 amino acids. In DNA form, the CDR3 reads TGTGCCAGCACCAGAGGGGGAACTGGAAACACCATATATTTT. Translation gives CASTRGGTGNTIYF.

This chain connects TRBV7-2 to TRBJ1-2; tentatively, D is TRBD1 (6 bases). Trimming removed 2 bases at V and 8 bases at J, with 18 bases between. The CDR3 covers 15 residues. The V gene's germline CDR1 is SGHTA and CDR2 FQGNSA. CDR3 region: CASSLSMQDRRGYTF. The CDR3 DNA reads TGTGCCAGCAGCTTAAGCATGCAGGACAGAAGAGGCTACACCTTC.

V and J are TRBV7-3 and TRBJ1-4; D remains unclear. V was shortened by 6 bases and J by 14 bases, with 25 bases between the two germline ends. CDR3 length equals 15 residues. Germline-derived CDR1 and CDR2 are SGHTA and FQGTGA. CDR3 in amino acids: CASSLSRNPNEHLFF. In DNA, the CDR3 is TGTGCCAGCAGTTTATCTCGAAATCCTAATGAACACCTGTTTTTT.

This chain uses TRBV19 with TRBJ1-5; no clear D. V was trimmed by 3 bases and J by 5 bases, leaving 11 bases between them. CDR3 length: 14 residues. CDR1 and CDR2 (germline): LNHDA, SQIVND (reference sequence). CDR3 DNA sequence: TGTGCCAGTAGTATCGAGTCGGGCGATCAGCCCCAGCATTTT. Translated: CASSIESGDQPQHF.